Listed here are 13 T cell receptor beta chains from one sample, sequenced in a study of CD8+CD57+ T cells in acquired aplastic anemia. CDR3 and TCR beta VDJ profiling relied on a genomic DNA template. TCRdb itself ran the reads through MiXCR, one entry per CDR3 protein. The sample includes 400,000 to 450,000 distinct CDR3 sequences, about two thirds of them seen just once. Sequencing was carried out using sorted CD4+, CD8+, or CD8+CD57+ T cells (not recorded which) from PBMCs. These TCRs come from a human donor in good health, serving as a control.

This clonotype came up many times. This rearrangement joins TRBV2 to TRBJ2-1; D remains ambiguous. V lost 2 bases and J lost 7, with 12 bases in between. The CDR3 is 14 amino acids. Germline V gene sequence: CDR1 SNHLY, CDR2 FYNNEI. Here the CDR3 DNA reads TGTGCCAGCAGTGAAATAGTGGCCGTAAATGAGCAGTTCTTC. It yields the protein CASSEIVAVNEQFF.

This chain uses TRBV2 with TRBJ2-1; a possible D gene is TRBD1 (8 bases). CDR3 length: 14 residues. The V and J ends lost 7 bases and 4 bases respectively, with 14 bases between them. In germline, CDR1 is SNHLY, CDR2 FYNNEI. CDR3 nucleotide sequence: TGTGCCAGCAAAGCGGGACAGGCTTACAATGAGCAGTTCTTC. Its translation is CASKAGQAYNEQFF.

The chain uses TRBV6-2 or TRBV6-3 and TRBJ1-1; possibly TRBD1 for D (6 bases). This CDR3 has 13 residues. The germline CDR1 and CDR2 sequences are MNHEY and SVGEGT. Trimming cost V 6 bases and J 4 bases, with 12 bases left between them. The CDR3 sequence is CASSYRVRTEAFF. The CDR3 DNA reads TGTGCCAGCAGCTACAGGGTACGCACTGAAGCTTTCTTT.

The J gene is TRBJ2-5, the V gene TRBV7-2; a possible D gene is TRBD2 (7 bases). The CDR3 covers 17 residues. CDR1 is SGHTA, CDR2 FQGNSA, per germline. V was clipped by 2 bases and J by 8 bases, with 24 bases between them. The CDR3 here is CASSLRRGGAIRSTQYF. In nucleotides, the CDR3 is TGTGCCAGCAGCTTACGTAGGGGGGGCGCGATACGCAGTACCCAGTACTTC.

The CDR3 region is CSGSGVDEQYGYTF. In DNA form, the CDR3 reads TGCAGTGGAAGCGGGGTTGACGAGCAGTATGGCTACACCTTC. This sequence joins TRBV20-1 and TRBJ1-2; no clear D. The germline gives CDR1 DFQATT, CDR2 SNEGSKA (reference sequence). V was trimmed by 7 bases and J by 5 bases, leaving 20 bases between them. The CDR3 sequence is 14 residues long.

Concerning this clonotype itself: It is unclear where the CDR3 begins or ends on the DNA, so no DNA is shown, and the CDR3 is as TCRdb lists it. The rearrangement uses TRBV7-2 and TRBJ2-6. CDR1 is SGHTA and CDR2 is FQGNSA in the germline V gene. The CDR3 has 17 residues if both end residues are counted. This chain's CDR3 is CASSLGGNTEAFFVLTF.

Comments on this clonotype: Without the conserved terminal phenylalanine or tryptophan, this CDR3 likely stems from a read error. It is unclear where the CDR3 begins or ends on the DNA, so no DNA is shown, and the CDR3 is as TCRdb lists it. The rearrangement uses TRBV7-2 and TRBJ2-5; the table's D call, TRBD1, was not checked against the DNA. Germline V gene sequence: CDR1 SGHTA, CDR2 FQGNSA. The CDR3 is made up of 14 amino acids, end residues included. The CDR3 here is CASSTGEETQSFGL.

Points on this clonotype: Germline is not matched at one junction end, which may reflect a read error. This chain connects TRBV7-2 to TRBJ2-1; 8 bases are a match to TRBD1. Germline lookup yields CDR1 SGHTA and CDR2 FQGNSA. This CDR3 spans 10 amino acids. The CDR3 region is CASSRDRGLF. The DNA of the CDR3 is TGTGCCAGCAGCCGAGACAGGGGCCTCTTC. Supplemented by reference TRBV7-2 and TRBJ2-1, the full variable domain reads GAGVSQSPSNKVTEKGKDVELRCDPISGHTALYWYRQSLGQGLEFLIYFQGNSAPDKSGLPSDRFSAERTGGSVSTLTIQRTQQEDSAVYLCASSRDRGLFGPGTRLTVL.

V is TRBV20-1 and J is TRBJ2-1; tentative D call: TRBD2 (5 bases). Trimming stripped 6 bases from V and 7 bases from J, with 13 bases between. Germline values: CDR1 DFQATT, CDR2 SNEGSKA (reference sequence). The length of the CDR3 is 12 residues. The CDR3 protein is CSACVEENEQFF. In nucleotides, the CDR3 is TGCAGTGCCTGCGTGGAGGAAAATGAGCAGTTCTTC.

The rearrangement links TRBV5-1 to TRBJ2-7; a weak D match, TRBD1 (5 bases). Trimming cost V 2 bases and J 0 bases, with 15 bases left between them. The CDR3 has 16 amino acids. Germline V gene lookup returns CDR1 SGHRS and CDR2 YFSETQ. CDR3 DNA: TGCGCCAGCAGCTTTGCGGCCAGCGACAGCTCCTACGAGCAGTACTTC. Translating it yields CASSFAASDSSYEQYF.

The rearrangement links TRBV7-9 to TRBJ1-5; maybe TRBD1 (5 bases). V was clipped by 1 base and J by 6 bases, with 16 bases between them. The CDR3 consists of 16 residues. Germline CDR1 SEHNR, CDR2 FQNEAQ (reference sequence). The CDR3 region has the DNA TGTGCCAGCAGCTTAGGGGGTAGGGGTCAGCCTCAGCCCCAGCATTTT. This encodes CASSLGGRGQPQPQHF. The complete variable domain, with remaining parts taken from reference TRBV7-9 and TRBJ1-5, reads DTGVSQNPRHKITKRGQNVTFRCDPISEHNRLYWYRQTLGQGPEFLTYFQNEAQLEKSRLLSDRFSAERPKGSFSTLEIQRTEQGDSAMYLCASSLGGRGQPQPQHFGDGTRLSIL.

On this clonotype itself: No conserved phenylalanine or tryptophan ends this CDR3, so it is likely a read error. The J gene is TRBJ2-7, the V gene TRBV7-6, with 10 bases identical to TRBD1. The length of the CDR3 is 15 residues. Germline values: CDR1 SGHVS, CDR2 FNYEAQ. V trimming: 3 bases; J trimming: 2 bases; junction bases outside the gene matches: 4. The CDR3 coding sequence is TGTGCCAGCAGCTTGGGGGGGACAGGGGCCTACGAGCAGTACCTC. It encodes CASSLGGTGAYEQYL.

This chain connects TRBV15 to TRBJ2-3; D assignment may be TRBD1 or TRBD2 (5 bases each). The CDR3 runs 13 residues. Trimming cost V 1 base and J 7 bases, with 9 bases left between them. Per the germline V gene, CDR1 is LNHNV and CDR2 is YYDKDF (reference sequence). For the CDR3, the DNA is TGTGCCACCAGCAGAGGGGACCCAAATACGCAGTATTTT. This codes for CATSRGDPNTQYF.